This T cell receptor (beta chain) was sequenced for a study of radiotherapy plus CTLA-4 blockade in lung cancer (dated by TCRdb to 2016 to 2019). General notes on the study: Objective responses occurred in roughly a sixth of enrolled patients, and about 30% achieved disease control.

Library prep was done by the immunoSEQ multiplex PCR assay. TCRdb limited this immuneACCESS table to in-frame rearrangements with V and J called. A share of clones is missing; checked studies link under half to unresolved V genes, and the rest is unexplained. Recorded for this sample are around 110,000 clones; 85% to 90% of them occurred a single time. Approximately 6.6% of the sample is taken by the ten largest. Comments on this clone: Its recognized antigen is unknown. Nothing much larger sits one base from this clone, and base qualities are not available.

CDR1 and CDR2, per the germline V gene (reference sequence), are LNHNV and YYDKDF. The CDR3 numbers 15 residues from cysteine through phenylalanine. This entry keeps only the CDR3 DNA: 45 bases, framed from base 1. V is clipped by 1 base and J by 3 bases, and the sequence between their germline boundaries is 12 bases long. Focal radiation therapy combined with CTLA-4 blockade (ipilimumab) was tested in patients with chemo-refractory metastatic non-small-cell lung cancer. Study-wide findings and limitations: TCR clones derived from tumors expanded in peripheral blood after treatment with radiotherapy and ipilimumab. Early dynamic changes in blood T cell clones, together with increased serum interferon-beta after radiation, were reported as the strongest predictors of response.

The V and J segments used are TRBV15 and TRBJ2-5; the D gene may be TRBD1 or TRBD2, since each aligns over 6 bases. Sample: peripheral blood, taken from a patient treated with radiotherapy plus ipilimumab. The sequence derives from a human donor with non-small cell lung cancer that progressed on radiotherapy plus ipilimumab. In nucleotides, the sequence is TGTGCCACCAGCAGAGGAGGGGGAGGAGAAGAGACCCAGTACTTC. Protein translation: CATSRGGGGEETQYF.